This is a list of T cell receptor beta chains from one sample in a study of Ad26.COV2.S vaccination and SARS-CoV-2 variants. The method was immunoSEQ multiplex PCR; TCRdb's version includes in-frame clones alone and lacks a portion of them. The table shows 300,000 to 350,000 clones, with 75% to 90% occurring only once. The sequenced sample was peripheral blood, obtained in a trial of Ad26.COV2.S vaccine versus placebo. These receptors originate from a person between 18 and 65 years old who received the Ad26.COV2.S COVID-19 vaccine or a placebo. Both conserved end residues are part of each CDR3. A D gene is named only where the DNA matches it firmly. Only some rows state a clone size, as once, few, many or a class for expanded clones.

j_gene | v_gene | d_gene | abundance | CDR3nt | CDR3aa
TRBJ1-4 | TRBV19 | NA | NA | TGTGCCAGTAGTCGTCAGGGTTGGATGTTTTTT | CASSRQGWMFF
TRBJ2-7 | TRBV6-1 | NA | NA | TGTGCCAGCAGTGAAGACAGGGCCCACGAGCAGTACTTC | CASSEDRAHEQYF
TRBJ2-2 | TRBV7-6 | TRBD1 | NA | TGTGCCAGCAGCTTAGACTTAGAGGGGGCCACCGGGGAGCTGTTTTTT | CASSLDLEGATGELFF
TRBJ1-4 | TRBV14 | TRBD1 | NA | TGTGCCAGCAGCCAAGGACAGGGAGACGAAAAACTGTTTTTT | CASSQGQGDEKLFF
TRBJ2-2 | TRBV19 | TRBD2 | once | TGTGCCAGTACCCCTGGACTAGCGCCCACCGGGGAGCTGTTTTTT | CASTPGLAPTGELFF
TRBJ2-1 | TRBV7-9 | TRBD2 | NA | TGTGCCAGCAGCCCCGGGACTAGTAATGAGCAGTTCTTC | CASSPGTSNEQFF
TRBJ1-2 | TRBV2 | NA | NA | TGTGCCAGCAGTGACGGGGGGCTGAGCTATGGCTACACCTTC | CASSDGGLSYGYTF
TRBJ1-1 | TRBV27 | NA | once | TGTGCCAGCAGTATGCCGGGACGAGGAGCTTTCTTT | CASSMPGRGAFF
TRBJ2-3 | TRBV5-5 | NA | NA | TGTGCCAGCAGCTTAGGGCCCGGAAGCACAGATACGCAGTATTTT | CASSLGPGSTDTQYF
TRBJ1-2 | TRBV27 | TRBD1 | NA | TGTGCCAGCAGTCCTCTTTCGACAGGGGGGAGATACACCTTC | CASSPLSTGGRYTF
TRBJ2-2 | TRBV5-4 | TRBD1 | NA | TGTGCCAGCAGCTTGGACATGACAGGGACCGGGGAGCTGTTTTTT | CASSLDMTGTGELFF
TRBJ2-5 | TRBV29-1 | TRBD1 | once | TGCAGCGCGAACCCGGGACAGTTGGAGACCCAGTACTTC | CSANPGQLETQYF
TRBJ1-2 | TRBV12-3/TRBV12-4 | NA | once | TGTGCCAGCAGTAAAGGACACCCCTATGGCTACACCTTC | CASSKGHPYGYTF
TRBJ1-3 | TRBV28 | TRBD1 | once | TGTGCCAGCAGTTTAACAGGGGCCAACTCTGGAAACACCATATATTTT | CASSLTGANSGNTIYF
TRBJ2-3 | TRBV27 | NA | NA | TGTGCCAGCAGTTTGCAGCGGGGCACAGATACGCAGTATTTT | CASSLQRGTDTQYF
TRBJ2-2 | TRBV5-1 | NA | NA | TGCGCCAGCAGCTTGGATTTGGACTATAACACCGGGGAGCTGTTTTTT | CASSLDLDYNTGELFF
TRBJ1-1 | TRBV7-6 | NA | NA | TGTGCCAGCAGCTTATCGACGGGGGCAACTGAAGCTTTCTTT | CASSLSTGATEAFF
TRBJ2-7 | TRBV9 | TRBD2 | NA | TGTGCCAGCAGCGTAGATACTAGCGGGAGAAGCGAGCAGTACTTC | CASSVDTSGRSEQYF
TRBJ2-1 | TRBV19 | NA | NA | TGTGCCAGTAGTATAATGGGGTTTGAGCAGTTCTTC | CASSIMGFEQFF
TRBJ1-1 | TRBV2 | TRBD1 | NA | TGTGCCAGCAGAGGGAGGGACAGGGTGTCTGAAGCTTTCTTT | CASRGRDRVSEAFF
TRBJ1-6 | TRBV7-8 | NA | NA | TGTGCCAGCAGCTTAGTCGGGGGGCGGCATTCACCCCTCCACTTT | CASSLVGGRHSPLHF
TRBJ1-2 | TRBV5-6 | NA | NA | TGTGCCAGCAGCTCCAGGGCGAGTGGCTACACCTTC | CASSSRASGYTF
TRBJ1-6 | TRBV5-1 | NA | NA | TGCGCCAGCAGCTCTCGATCGGGTTCGGGTTCACCCCTCCACTTT | CASSSRSGSGSPLHF
TRBJ2-5 | TRBV12-5 | NA | NA | TGTGCTAGTGGTTCTGGACAAAGGATCCAAGAGACCCAGTACTTC | CASGSGQRIQETQYF
TRBJ2-3 | TRBV3-1/TRBV3-2 | TRBD2 | NA | TGTGCCAGCAGCCAGCGGGTTGCGGGAGTAGTGGATACGCAGTATTTT | CASSQRVAGVVDTQYF
TRBJ2-7 | TRBV28 | NA | once | TGTGCCAGCAGCATCACTAGCTCCTACGAGCAGTACTTC | CASSITSSYEQYF
TRBJ2-6 | TRBV19 | NA | NA | TGTGCCTCCTCGCGGGTCCTCGGCTCTGGGGCCAACGTCCTGACTTTC | CASSRVLGSGANVLTF
TRBJ1-2 | TRBV25-1 | NA | NA | TGTGCCAGCAGTGAATATTCACAGTTCTATGGCTACACCTTC | CASSEYSQFYGYTF
TRBJ1-1 | TRBV18 | TRBD1 | NA | TGTGCCAGCTCAAAATTGGCGGACAGGAGGAACACTGAAGCTTTCTTT | CASSKLADRRNTEAFF
TRBJ2-7 | TRBV6-5 | TRBD2 | once | TGTGCCAGCAGCCGGGGACTAGCGGGAAGAGGCGAGCAGTACTTC | CASSRGLAGRGEQYF
TRBJ1-1 | TRBV28 | NA | NA | TGTGCCAGCGTAAACACTGAAGCTTTCTTT | CASVNTEAFF
TRBJ2-1 | TRBV5-1 | NA | NA | TGCGCCAGCAGCATTAGTACAGGGAACAATGAGCAGTTCTTC | CASSISTGNNEQFF
TRBJ2-7 | TRBV7-2 | NA | NA | TGTGCCAGCAGCTTAGTTGGGGGGCTTTCCTACGAGCAGTACTTC | CASSLVGGLSYEQYF
TRBJ2-7 | TRBV27 | TRBD1 | NA | TGTGCCAGCAGTCCGACAGGGGGGGCTTCCTACGAGCAGTACTTC | CASSPTGGASYEQYF
TRBJ1-3 | TRBV28 | TRBD1 | NA | TGTGCCAGCAGTCGGACAGGGGGTCTGTTGAACACCATATATTTT | CASSRTGGLLNTIYF
TRBJ1-5 | TRBV19 | NA | few | TGTGCCAGTAGTATTTGGGACACTAGCAATCAGCCCCAGCATTTT | CASSIWDTSNQPQHF
TRBJ2-1 | TRBV5-1 | TRBD2 | NA | TGCGCCAGCAGCTTAGACCTAGCGGCACACAATGAGCAGTTCTTC | CASSLDLAAHNEQFF
TRBJ2-5 | TRBV2 | NA | NA | TGTGCCAGCAACACAGACGAAGAGACCCAGTACTTC | CASNTDEETQYF
TRBJ2-2 | TRBV9 | TRBD1 | NA | TGTGCCAGCAGCGGGGACAGCTCCCTCGGGGAGCTGTTTTTT | CASSGDSSLGELFF
TRBJ1-5 | TRBV6-5 | TRBD1 | few | TGTGCCAGCAGGGGGACAGGGAATCAGCCCCAGCATTTT | CASRGTGNQPQHF
TRBJ1-2 | TRBV7-9 | NA | NA | TGTGCCAGCAGCTCGGACAGCTCTGCCCTTTATGGCTACACCTTC | CASSSDSSALYGYTF
TRBJ2-5 | TRBV4-1 | NA | NA | TGCGCCAGCAGCCAAGAGCCGGGAGTAGCAGAGACCCAGTACTTC | CASSQEPGVAETQYF
TRBJ1-6 | TRBV30 | TRBD1 | NA | TGTGCCTGGAGAGCCGGGACAGGTCGGAATTCACCCCTCCACTTT | CAWRAGTGRNSPLHF
TRBJ1-2 | TRBV4-3 | NA | NA | TGCGCCAGCAGCCAAGGACCAGGGAACGGCTACACCTTC | CASSQGPGNGYTF
TRBJ2-2 | TRBV5-1 | NA | NA | TGCGCCAGCAGCTTGGGGGCAGGAGATACCGGGGAGCTGTTTTTT | CASSLGAGDTGELFF
TRBJ1-4 | TRBV7-9 | NA | NA | TGTGCCAGCAGCTTAGGACAGAGCGGTGAAAAACTGTTTTTT | CASSLGQSGEKLFF
TRBJ1-5 | TRBV6-6 | NA | once | TGTGCCAGCAGTCAGCAGAGATACGGCAATCAGCCCCAGCATTTT | CASSQQRYGNQPQHF
TRBJ2-7 | TRBV5-1 | NA | NA | TGCGCCAGCAGCTTACAGGGATCCTACGAGCAGTACTTC | CASSLQGSYEQYF
TRBJ2-7 | TRBV9 | NA | NA | TGTGCCAGCAGCGTAGTGGAGACAGCCCTTTACGAGCAGTACTTC | CASSVVETALYEQYF
TRBJ1-1 | TRBV5-4 | NA | NA | TGTGCCAGCAGCGGCCTAGGGGTTCTGGGCACTGAAGCTTTCTTT | CASSGLGVLGTEAFF